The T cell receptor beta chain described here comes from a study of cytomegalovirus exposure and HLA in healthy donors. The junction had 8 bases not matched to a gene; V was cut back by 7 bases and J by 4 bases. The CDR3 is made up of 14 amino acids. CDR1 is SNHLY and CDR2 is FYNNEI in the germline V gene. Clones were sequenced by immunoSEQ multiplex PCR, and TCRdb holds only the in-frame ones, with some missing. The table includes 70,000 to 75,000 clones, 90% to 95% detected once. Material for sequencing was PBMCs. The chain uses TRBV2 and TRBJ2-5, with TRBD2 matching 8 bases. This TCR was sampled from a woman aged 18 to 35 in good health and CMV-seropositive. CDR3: CASTFYTSGETQYF. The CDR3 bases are TGTGCCAGCACCTTTTATACTAGCGGAGAGACCCAGTACTTC.